This TCR beta chain was captured by sequencing in a study of T-cell memory formation after mild COVID-19 (dated by TCRdb to the early 2020s). Looking at the study overall: TCR sequence clusters from the two donors were found to be largely donor specific. T-cell clones expanding and contracting after mild COVID-19 in a couple of donors were tracked by longitudinal TCRalpha and TCRbeta repertoire sequencing. The cohort was made up of two young adult volunteers, one female and one male, who were previously healthy. Results the study describes overall, beyond this receptor: Contracting CD4+ clones were found mainly in CM and EM memory subsets, while CD8+ clones were enriched in EMRA. The study covered only a couple of mild cases, and larger cohorts including severe cases with pre-infection samples were considered necessary. Clones contracting from day 15 to 85 had balanced CD4/CD8 phenotypes, while a second wave expanding from day 15 to 37 was biased towards CD4+. Some responding clones were detected in pre-infection memory, suggesting pre-existing cross-reactive memory T cells joined the SARS-CoV-2 response. The second-wave clones that peaked on day 37 were not confirmed to be SARS-CoV-2 specific.

Relative to germline, V is 4 bases shorter and J is 10 bases shorter, with 16 bases between their ends. Inclusive of the bounding cysteine and phenylalanine, the CDR3 is 14 residues long. The CDR3 DNA has 42 bases and is translated from base 1. Reading the germline V gene gives CDR1 MNHEY and CDR2 SVGEGT. Only a few counts were recorded for this clonotype. This receptor's antigen is unknown. No much larger clone is present one base from it, and per-base qualities are unavailable. PBMCs were isolated by Ficoll-Paque density gradient centrifugation. TCRdb lists the instrument as Illumina NovaSeq 6000. cDNA libraries for TCRalpha and TCRbeta were prepared by 5'RACE using constant-segment primers, with sample barcodes and unique molecular identifiers added. Trizol reagent was used to extract RNA from every sample. The libraries were amplified in two PCR steps, and the second step added a second sample barcode and Illumina TruSeq adapters. Sequencing of libraries was performed on an Illumina NovaSeq with 2 x 150 bp paired-end reads. In the original analysis: With migec v1.2.7, reads were demultiplexed and then collapsed into UMI-guided consensus sequences. With mixcr v2.1.11, UMI consensuses were aligned to TRA and TRB V and J templates and assembled into clonotypes. A clonotype was counted as expanded or contracted only if both edgeR and NoisET called the change significant, with noise models trained on biological replicates. For edgeR calls, the thresholds were a false discovery rate-adjusted p below 0.01 and a log2 fold-change of 1. As an exploratory analysis of dynamics, max-normalized trajectories of the 1000 most abundant clonotypes were examined with PCA combined with hierarchical clustering. The CD4 or CD8 phenotype of responding clones was assigned using the separately sequenced CD4+ and CD8+ repertoires. TCRdb reprocessing: public reads trimmed at Q25 with fastp, clones called with MiXCR, in-frame beta chains kept. Each record represents a unique CDR3 protein, reported with the most common genes and DNA among its rows. TCRdb's processing, not the authors' own work, is the source of the V and J calls. This sample lists roughly 510,000 distinct CDR3 sequences; 15% to 20% were detected once. The ten largest clones capture less than 10% of the sample.

The rearrangement joined TRBV6-2 or TRBV6-3 to TRBJ1-4; TRBD1 is possibly the D segment (5 matching bases). This clonotype was obtained from an adult woman who had mild COVID-19 (a few samples of this study predate the infection). The sample titles of this study are shuffled in the database, so cell type and time point are left out; the donor was told from shared clones. Sequenced sample: PBMCs or a T cell subset sorted from them (not recorded which). This receptor carries the CDR3 CASSSGDLSGKLFF. The DNA is as follows: TGTGCCAGCAGTTCGGGGGACCTGTCTGGAAAACTGTTTTTT.